Listed below are T cell receptor beta chains from one sample, sequenced in a study of blood T cell repertoires in COVID-19. The method was immunoSEQ multiplex PCR; TCRdb's version includes in-frame clones alone and lacks a portion of them. This sample has 120,000 or so clones, with approximately 82% found just once. The sequenced material came from peripheral blood. Receptors were obtained from a man older than 75 with active or convalescent COVID-19. Both conserved end residues are part of each CDR3. Fields, in order: clone size, V gene, D gene, J gene, CDR3 DNA, CDR3 protein. A D gene is named only where the DNA matches it firmly. Only some rows state a clone size, as once, few, many or a class for expanded clones.

size: .
V: TRBV7-2
D: .
J: TRBJ1-2
DNA: TGTGCCAGCAGCTTAGCACCCGAGGTTTACTATGGCTACACCTTC
CDR3: CASSLAPEVYYGYTF

size: once
V: TRBV6-5
D: TRBD2
J: TRBJ2-7
DNA: TGTGCCAGCAGGACTAGCGGGGCCACGGGGGAGCAGTACTTC
CDR3: CASRTSGATGEQYF

size: .
V: TRBV10-1
D: TRBD1
J: TRBJ1-2
DNA: TGCGCCAGCAATGGACAGGGCGAGAACTATGGCTACACCTTC
CDR3: CASNGQGENYGYTF

size: few
V: TRBV5-6
D: .
J: TRBJ2-6
DNA: TGTGCCAGCAGCTTTTCAGGGGCCAACGTCCTGACTTTC
CDR3: CASSFSGANVLTF

size: .
V: TRBV18
D: .
J: TRBJ2-5
DNA: TGTGCCAGCTCACTCCCCGGGACTGTCAAAGAGACCCAGTACTTC
CDR3: CASSLPGTVKETQYF

size: once
V: TRBV5-1
D: .
J: TRBJ1-1
DNA: TGCGCCAGCAGCTTGGTGGCGGAGAACACTGAAGCTTTCTTT
CDR3: CASSLVAENTEAFF

size: few
V: TRBV7-9
D: .
J: TRBJ2-7
DNA: TGTGCCAGCAGCTTAGGATCTACCTACGAGCAGTACTTC
CDR3: CASSLGSTYEQYF

size: .
V: TRBV15
D: TRBD2
J: TRBJ2-3
DNA: TGTGCCACCAGCAGCGCGGGGGGCCCCACAGATACGCAGTATTTT
CDR3: CATSSAGGPTDTQYF

size: .
V: TRBV25-1
D: .
J: TRBJ2-7
DNA: TGTGCCACTACACAGGGTAATTACGAGCAGTACTTC
CDR3: CATTQGNYEQYF

size: .
V: TRBV27
D: .
J: TRBJ2-2
DNA: TGTGCCAGCAGTTTATTGTGGACAGATAACACCGGGGAGCTGTTTTTT
CDR3: CASSLLWTDNTGELFF

size: .
V: TRBV5-6
D: TRBD1
J: TRBJ2-7
DNA: TGTGCCAGCAGCTTGCCGGGACAGGGGATTCCGTACTTC
CDR3: CASSLPGQGIPYF

size: .
V: TRBV29-1
D: TRBD1
J: TRBJ2-7
DNA: TGCAGCGTTGACTGGGACAGCTCTACGGTGCAGTACTTC
CDR3: CSVDWDSSTVQYF

size: .
V: TRBV2
D: .
J: TRBJ2-3
DNA: TGTGCCAGCAGCCGCAGCGAAGATACGCAGTATTTT
CDR3: CASSRSEDTQYF

size: few
V: TRBV7-9
D: TRBD1
J: TRBJ1-2
DNA: TGTGCCAGCAGCTTAGATTACGGACAGGGGGCCTATGGCTACACCTTC
CDR3: CASSLDYGQGAYGYTF

size: once
V: TRBV7-3
D: .
J: TRBJ2-1
DNA: TGTGCCAGCAGCGCTGGACTCAACTCCTACAATGAGCAGTTCTTC
CDR3: CASSAGLNSYNEQFF

size: .
V: TRBV7-2
D: .
J: TRBJ2-7
DNA: TGTGCCAGCAGCTTAGGTGTAGAGTCCTACGAGCAGTACTTC
CDR3: CASSLGVESYEQYF

size: .
V: TRBV7-9
D: .
J: TRBJ2-4
DNA: TGTGCCAGCAGCTTAGGCGCGGGCGCCAAAAACATTCAGTACTTC
CDR3: CASSLGAGAKNIQYF

size: .
V: TRBV7-8
D: .
J: TRBJ2-3
DNA: TGTGCCAGCACTGACCCAGGTAGCACAGATACGCAGTATTTT
CDR3: CASTDPGSTDTQYF

size: .
V: TRBV6-5
D: TRBD1
J: TRBJ1-1
DNA: TGTGCCAGCAGTTACTCGCTGACAGGGGAGAACACTGAAGCTTTCTTT
CDR3: CASSYSLTGENTEAFF

size: .
V: TRBV5-6
D: TRBD2
J: TRBJ2-3
DNA: TGTGCCAGCAGCTTCAAGCTAGCGGGGGGTGTAGATACGCAGTATTTT
CDR3: CASSFKLAGGVDTQYF

size: .
V: TRBV3-1/TRBV3-2
D: .
J: TRBJ2-6
DNA: TGTGCCAGCAGCCAAGTCCAACTCCCCTCTGGGGCCAACGTCCTGACTTTC
CDR3: CASSQVQLPSGANVLTF

size: few
V: TRBV4-3
D: TRBD2
J: TRBJ2-1
DNA: TGCGCCAGCAGCCTCGGGGCGGGGGAAGGGAATGAGCAGTTCTTC
CDR3: CASSLGAGEGNEQFF

size: .
V: TRBV5-6
D: .
J: TRBJ2-7
DNA: TGTGCCAGCAGCTTGCAAGGTCCCGCTGGGCTCGAGCAGTACTTC
CDR3: CASSLQGPAGLEQYF

size: .
V: TRBV18
D: TRBD1
J: TRBJ2-3
DNA: TGTGCCAGCTCACCACAGGGGGCAGGGACAGATACGCAGTATTTT
CDR3: CASSPQGAGTDTQYF

size: .
V: TRBV2
D: .
J: TRBJ1-2
DNA: TGTGCCAGCAGTCCCACGGGGGGGGGTCTTTTCTACGGTGGCTACACCTTC
CDR3: CASSPTGGGLFYGGYTF

size: .
V: TRBV6-2/TRBV6-3
D: .
J: TRBJ2-3
DNA: TGTGCCAGCAGCACCGCGGCAGATACGCAGTATTTT
CDR3: CASSTAADTQYF

size: few
V: TRBV9
D: TRBD1
J: TRBJ1-2
DNA: TGTGCCAGCAGCTCCGGACAGGATTGGATTACCTATGGCTACACCTTC
CDR3: CASSSGQDWITYGYTF

size: .
V: TRBV19
D: TRBD1
J: TRBJ1-1
DNA: TGTGCCAGTAGTCCGGGACAGGGGCCACTTGAAGCTTTCTTT
CDR3: CASSPGQGPLEAFF

size: few
V: TRBV6-1
D: TRBD1
J: TRBJ1-2
DNA: TGTGCCAGCAGTGATACGGACAGGGGAGACTATGGCTACACCTTC
CDR3: CASSDTDRGDYGYTF

size: .
V: TRBV10-3
D: .
J: TRBJ2-2
DNA: TGTGCCATCAGTCCGGACAGCACCGGGGAGCTGTTTTTT
CDR3: CAISPDSTGELFF

size: .
V: TRBV24-1
D: TRBD2
J: TRBJ2-3
DNA: TGTGCCACCAGTGGAGGGACTGAGCGGGGGGGCACAGATACGCAGTATTTT
CDR3: CATSGGTERGGTDTQYF